The source of this T cell receptor (beta chain) is a study of T-cell memory formation after mild COVID-19. TCRdb re-derived calls from the 5' RACE reads in MiXCR, one entry per CDR3 protein. Here the sample spans some 450,000 distinct CDR3 sequences, 20% being singletons. CDR1 and CDR2 (germline): SGHAT, FQNNGV. V was pared by 3 bases and J by 7 bases, with 11 bases of the junction left unmatched. The CDR3 extends over 15 amino acids. The clonotype was recovered from an adult woman who had mild COVID-19 (a few samples of this study predate the infection). Cell type and time point are not known. Sequenced material: PBMCs or a T cell subset sorted from them (not recorded which). The chain is built from TRBV11-2 and TRBJ1-1; 7 bases map to TRBD1. In DNA form, the CDR3 reads TGTGCCAGCAGCTTGTCGAGACAGGGAACGGTTGAAGCTTTCTTT. It is translated as CASSLSRQGTVEAFF. Full variable domain (outside the CDR3, taken from reference TRBV11-2 and TRBJ1-1): EAGVAQSPRYKIIEKRQSVAFWCNPISGHATLYWYQQILGQGPKLLIQFQNNGVVDDSQLPKDRFSAERLKGVDSTLKIQPAKLEDSAVYLCASSLSRQGTVEAFFGQGTRLTVV.